This T cell receptor (beta chain) emerged from a study of regulatory T cells in long-lasting Graves disease (dated by TCRdb to the early 2020s). Study-level background: Persistent Graves' disease was defined as persistently positive TSH receptor autoantibodies together with antithyroid drug treatment for over 5 years. Persistent Graves' disease patients were compared with newly diagnosed Graves' disease patients by peripheral blood TCR sequencing and RNA sequencing. The study was conducted in China and was registered as a clinical trial. A total of about 33 samples underwent TCR sequencing, from about 13 patients with persistent Graves' disease and 20 or so patients with newly diagnosed Graves' disease. In the clinical cohort, patients with persistent Graves' disease had used antithyroid drugs for an average of roughly 10 years. The investigation overall reported the following: TRBV28, TRBJ1-2 and TRBJ2-5 were preferentially used in persistent disease, while TRBV20-1 and TRBJ2-1 were favored in newly diagnosed disease. Lower TCR Shannon entropy and fewer highly expanded clones were observed in persistent Graves' disease patients than in newly diagnosed patients, which suggested clonal expansion. Sequencing and analysis were limited to the TCR beta chain. A larger number of public clonotypes was shared among persistent patients (fewer than 3,000) than among newly diagnosed patients (roughly 1,000). Only peripheral blood was studied, because thyroid tissue, the primary lesion, was inaccessible. The small sample size was acknowledged by the authors as a limitation that may reduce accuracy.

Libraries were made using multiplex PCR. The reads were generated on an Illumina HiSeq 4000. TCR beta libraries were built with iRepertoire HTBI primers and Arm-PCR amplification of CDR3 regions. PCR products were gel purified before sequencing. In the authors' own workflow: Across samples, 55 to 80 TRBV and around 15 TRBJ segments were identified and used for gene usage analysis of CDR3 amino acid clonotypes. COPE and FqMerger were used to merge filtered high-quality paired reads into contigs. BLAST was used to align contigs to the IMGT TRBV, TRBD and TRBJ reference genes, and CDR3 was defined following IMGT. Any clonotype with a frequency above 0.1% was counted as a highly expanded clone. Shannon entropy was used to measure repertoire diversity, and the Gini coefficient was used to measure V-J evenness. A clonotype was considered public if more than one individual shared it. Using fastp trimming at Q25 and MiXCR clonotype assembly, TCRdb reanalyzed the public sequencing data and kept in-frame beta chains. Rows are unified per CDR3 protein, each entry keeping the most common DNA and genes. The V and J calls shown here were made by TCRdb, not taken from the authors' results. The sample table contains roughly 400,000 distinct CDR3 sequences; only one count was recorded for around 20% of them. The ten largest clones represent 20% of the sample.

According to the study, the label for this sample's time point signals: persistent/refractory GD, antithyroid drugs over 5 years with positive TRAb. For both TCR sequencing and RNA sequencing, RNA was extracted from PBMCs using TRIzol. The diagnosis of Graves' disease was made according to American Thyroid Association guidelines. Patients were recruited from an endocrinology department in Xi'an, China. From each patient, approximately 10 milliliters of peripheral blood was collected into an EDTA anticoagulant tube. PBMCs were isolated by Ficoll Paque Plus density gradient separation without further T cell sorting. An Agilent 2100 Bioanalyzer and agarose gel were used to assess RNA quality, and a NanoDrop 2000 was used to measure RNA concentration. Sequences MNHEY (CDR1) and SMNVEV (CDR2) are obtained from the germline V gene (reference sequence). Reading from cysteine to phenylalanine, the CDR3 counts 14 amino acids. CDR3 DNA only is kept here, 42 bases in frame from base 1. Cut back by 5 bases and 9 bases, the V and J ends lie 17 bases apart.

In this sample, this clonotype turned up a few times. Its antigen has not been determined. Base qualities are not recorded, but no much larger clone differs from it by a single base. The sequenced sample was peripheral blood mononuclear cells (PBMCs), obtained when the disease was refractory, from a patient treated with antithyroid drugs. This clonotype was obtained from a female donor with Graves disease. The chain was built from TRBV27 and TRBJ2-1; TRBD1 might be the D gene, on 6 matching bases. The CDR3 protein sequence reads: CASSTRQVGGEQFF. The nucleotides are TGTGCCAGCAGTACTCGACAGGTAGGGGGTGAGCAGTTCTTC.